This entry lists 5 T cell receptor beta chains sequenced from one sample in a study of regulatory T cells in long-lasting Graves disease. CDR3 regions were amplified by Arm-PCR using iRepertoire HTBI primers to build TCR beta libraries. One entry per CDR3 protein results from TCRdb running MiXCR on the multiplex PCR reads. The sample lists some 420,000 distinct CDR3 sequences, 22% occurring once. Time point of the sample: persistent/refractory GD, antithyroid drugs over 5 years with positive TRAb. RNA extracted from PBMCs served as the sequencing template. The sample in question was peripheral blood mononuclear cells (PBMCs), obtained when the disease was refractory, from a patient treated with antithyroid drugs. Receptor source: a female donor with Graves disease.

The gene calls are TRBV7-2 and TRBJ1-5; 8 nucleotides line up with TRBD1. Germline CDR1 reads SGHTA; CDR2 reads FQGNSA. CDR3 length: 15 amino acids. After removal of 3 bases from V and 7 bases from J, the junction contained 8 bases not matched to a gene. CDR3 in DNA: TGTGCCAGCAGCTTTCTACAGGGGGGGCAACAGCCCCAGCATTTT. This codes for CASSFLQGGQQPQHF.

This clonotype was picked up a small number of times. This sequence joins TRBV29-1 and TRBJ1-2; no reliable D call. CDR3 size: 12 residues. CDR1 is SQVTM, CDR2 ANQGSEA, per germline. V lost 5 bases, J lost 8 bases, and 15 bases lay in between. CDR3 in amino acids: CSVWSPTWGYTF. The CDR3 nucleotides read TGCAGCGTTTGGAGCCCCACGTGGGGCTACACCTTC. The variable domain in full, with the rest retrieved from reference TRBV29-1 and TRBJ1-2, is SAVISQKPSRDICQRGTSLTIQCQVDSQVTMMFWYRQQPGQSLTLIATANQGSEATYESGFVIDKFPISRPNLTFSTLTVSNMSPEDSSIYLCSVWSPTWGYTFGSGTRLTVV.

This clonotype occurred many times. The CDR3 region has the DNA TGTGCCAGCAGCTTAATCGGGACACACGAGCAGTACTTC. Protein: CASSLIGTHEQYF. The chain couples TRBV7-8 to TRBJ2-7, with D perhaps TRBD1 (6 bases). The CDR3 consists of 13 residues. Germline-derived CDR1 and CDR2 are SGHVS and FQNEAQ. V was shortened by 2 bases and J by 5 bases, with 10 bases between the two germline ends.

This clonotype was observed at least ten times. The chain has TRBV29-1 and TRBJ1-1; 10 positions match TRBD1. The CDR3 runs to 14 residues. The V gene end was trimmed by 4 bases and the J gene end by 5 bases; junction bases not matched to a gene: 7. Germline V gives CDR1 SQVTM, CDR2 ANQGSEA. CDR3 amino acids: CSVGHGTGETEAFF. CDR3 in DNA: TGCAGCGTTGGGCACGGGACAGGGGAAACTGAAGCTTTCTTT. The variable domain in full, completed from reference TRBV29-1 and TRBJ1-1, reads SAVISQKPSRDICQRGTSLTIQCQVDSQVTMMFWYRQQPGQSLTLIATANQGSEATYESGFVIDKFPISRPNLTFSTLTVSNMSPEDSSIYLCSVGHGTGETEAFFGQGTRLTVV.

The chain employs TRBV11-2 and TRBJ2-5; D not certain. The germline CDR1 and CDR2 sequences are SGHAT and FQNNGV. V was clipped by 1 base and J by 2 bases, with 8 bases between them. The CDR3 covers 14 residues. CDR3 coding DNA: TGTGCCAGCAGCTTAGCGGCGGTTCAAGAGACCCAGTACTTC. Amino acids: CASSLAAVQETQYF.